These 7 T cell receptor beta chains were sequenced from one sample in a study of molecular identifiers for immune sequencing clone quantification. TCRdb re-analysed the PCR reads in MiXCR, keeping a single row per CDR3 protein. Of approximately 500,000 distinct CDR3 sequences in the sample, about 20% were seen once. The sample consisted of naive CD8+ T cells from blood, with Jurkat cell RNA spiked in. Subset meaning: FACS-sorted CD8+CD4-CCR7+CD45RA+ naive T cells. All receptors come from a human donor in good health. Some libraries in this study had Jurkat cell RNA spiked in.

About this clonotype: This sequence may be a read error, since a much larger clone differs from it by one base. The chain has TRBV7-9 and TRBJ1-4; D remains unclear. The germline CDR1 and CDR2 sequences are SEHNR and FQNEAQ (reference sequence). This CDR3 contains 15 residues. The CDR3 is CASSRSLYSNEKLSF. In DNA form, the CDR3 reads TGTGCCAGCAGCAGAAGCTTGTATTCGAATGAAAAACTGTCTTTT.

CDR3 nucleotides: TGCGCCAGCAGCCAAGAGTGGACTAGCGGGGACTGGGGTGGTACGCAGTATTTT. Translation: CASSQEWTSGDWGGTQYF. V usage is TRBV4-3 and J usage is TRBJ2-3; TRBD2 matches 12 bases. V dropped 0 bases and J dropped 8; count of bases not matched to a gene: 12. The CDR3 extends over 18 amino acids. Per the germline V gene, CDR1 is LGHNA and CDR2 is YSLEER.

V gene TRBV20-1 combines with J gene TRBJ2-7; the D gene is possibly TRBD2 (6 bases). The germline V gene encodes CDR1 DFQATT and CDR2 SNEGSKA (reference sequence). This CDR3 comprises 13 residues. Here the CDR3 DNA reads TGCTCCACATACCCCGAGACTAGTTACGAGCAGTACTTC. This encodes CSTYPETSYEQYF.

This clonotype has a handful of counts. The rearrangement joins TRBV7-6 to TRBJ2-6; unclear D gene. Trimming cost V 0 bases and J 1 base, with 13 bases left between them. This CDR3 comprises 18 residues. Germline V CDR1 and CDR2: SGHVS, FNYEAQ. The DNA of the CDR3 is TGTGCCAGCAGCTTAGCGGAGTCAAGCCTATCTGGGGCCAACGTCCTGACTTTC. Protein: CASSLAESSLSGANVLTF.

There are a few counts of this clonotype. The chain combines TRBV4-1 with TRBJ2-1; TRBD2 agrees at 8 bases. V shed 4 bases and J 0 bases; nucleotides not matched to a gene: 5. Germline CDR1 reads MGHRA; CDR2 reads YSYEKL. The CDR3 is made up of 16 amino acids. DNA for the CDR3: TGCGCCAGCAGCCCCGGGGGGGGAAGCTCCTACAATGAGCAGTTCTTC. Encoded protein: CASSPGGGSSYNEQFF.

Details on this clonotype: Just one base apart from a much larger clone, this may be a read error. The chain carries TRBV27 and TRBJ2-7; no clear D. Trimming took off 2 bases at V and 1 base at J, with 12 bases between the two ends. In germline, CDR1 is MNHEY, CDR2 SMNVEV (reference sequence). The CDR3 contains 15 residues. The CDR3 sequence is CASSLHPGPSYEQYF. CDR3 nucleotides: TGTGCCAGCAGTTTACACCCGGGTCCATCCTACGAGCAGTACTTC.

At least ten counts were recorded for this clonotype. V and J are TRBV10-2 and TRBJ2-3; maybe TRBD1 (5 bases). From germline, CDR1 is WSHSY and CDR2 SAAADI. V was pared by 6 bases and J by 0 bases, with 16 bases between. The CDR3 loop spans 16 amino acids. The CDR3 bases are TGCGCCAGCAGCCCCAGGGCGGTTACTAGCACAGATACGCAGTATTTT. Its translation: CASSPRAVTSTDTQYF.